This T cell receptor (beta chain) was obtained from a study of regulatory T cells in long-lasting Graves disease. Study-wide context: Newly diagnosed Graves' patients had taken antithyroid drugs under 3 months. Study-level points and caveats: The sample size was small, and this may have reduced accuracy.

With 6 bases clipped from V and 9 bases from J, the junction kept 17 bases outside the gene matches. The CDR3 is made up of 16 amino acids. Germline values: CDR1 MNHEY, CDR2 SMNVEV (reference sequence). Relying on iRepertoire HTBI primers and Arm-PCR of CDR3 regions, the team built TCR beta libraries. From the multiplex PCR reads, TCRdb called clonotypes with MiXCR, one entry per CDR3 protein. Here the sample spans about 620,000 distinct CDR3 sequences, about 16% being singletons. This clonotype was seen a single time. Its antigen is not known. Time point specified: newly diagnosed GD, antithyroid drugs for less than 3 months. Preparation of the TCR library used RNA extracted from PBMCs. In addition, the sample was reused for a study of T cells in Graves' hyperthyroidism and ophthalmopathy. As reported in that work: Those patients with uncontrolled infection, other autoimmune disease, pregnancy or lactation were excluded. HTBI primers drove first-round RT-PCR of the TCR CDR3.

The sample here was peripheral blood mononuclear cells (PBMCs), taken at new diagnosis, from a patient treated with antithyroid drugs. The source of this sequence is a woman aged 25 to 45 with Graves disease. J is TRBJ2-7 and V is TRBV27, with 10 bases identical to TRBD2. CDR3 DNA: TGTGCCAGCAGCTATTCCGAGCGGGAGGGCCCTTGGCTGCAGTACTTC. It yields the protein CASSYSEREGPWLQYF.